This T cell receptor (beta chain) is drawn from a study of T cell repertoires in ileal Crohn's disease. Germline CDR1 and CDR2: SGDLS and YYNGEE. V lost 2 bases, J lost 1 base, and 9 bases lay in between. The CDR3 is 14 amino acids. Generated by immunoSEQ multiplex PCR, the TCRdb table keeps only in-frame clones and is missing some. The sample has more than 12,000 clones, roughly 80% seen once. This receptor was obtained from an adult with Crohn's disease. The sample consisted of ileal tissue. The J gene is TRBJ2-5, the V gene TRBV9, with D possibly matching TRBD1 (6 bases). The CDR3 sequence: CASSVDRTQETQYF. CDR3 DNA: TGTGCCAGCAGCGTCGACAGGACCCAAGAGACCCAGTACTTC.